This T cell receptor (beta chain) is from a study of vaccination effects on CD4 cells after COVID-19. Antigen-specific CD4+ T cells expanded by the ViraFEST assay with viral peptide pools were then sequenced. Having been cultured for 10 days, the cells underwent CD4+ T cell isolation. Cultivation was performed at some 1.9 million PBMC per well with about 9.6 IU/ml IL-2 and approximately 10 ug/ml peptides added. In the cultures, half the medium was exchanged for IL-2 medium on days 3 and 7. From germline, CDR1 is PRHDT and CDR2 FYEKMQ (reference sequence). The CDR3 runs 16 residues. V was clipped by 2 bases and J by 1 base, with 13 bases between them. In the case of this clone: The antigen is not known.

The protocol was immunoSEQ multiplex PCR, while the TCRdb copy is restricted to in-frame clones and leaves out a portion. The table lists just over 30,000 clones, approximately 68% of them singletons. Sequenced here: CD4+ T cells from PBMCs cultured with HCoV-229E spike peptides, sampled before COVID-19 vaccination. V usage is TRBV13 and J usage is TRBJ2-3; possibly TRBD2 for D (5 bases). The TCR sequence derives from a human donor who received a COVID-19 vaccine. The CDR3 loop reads CASSLSRGLRTDTQYF. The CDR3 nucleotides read TGTGCCAGCAGCTTAAGCCGGGGTCTACGCACAGATACGCAGTATTTT. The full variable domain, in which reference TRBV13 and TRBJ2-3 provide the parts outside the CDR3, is AAGVIQSPRHLIKEKRETATLKCYPIPRHDTVYWYQQGPGQDPQFLISFYEKMQSDKGSIPDRFSAQQFSDYHSELNMSSLELGDSALYFCASSLSRGLRTDTQYFGPGTRLTVL.